These 10 T cell receptor beta chains were sequenced from one sample in a study of shared clonotypes between healthy human individuals. Naive CD8 cells, CD45RO-negative and positively selected for CCR7, excluded terminally differentiated effector memory CD45RA+ cells. Data came from immunoSEQ multiplex PCR; TCRdb stores just in-frame clones and leaves some out. The sample consists of some 2,100,000 clones, about 93% of them appearing once. The specimen was naive CD8+ T cells from PBMCs. These receptors were taken from a young man in good health. Some clones in this sample may be carry-over from other donors' samples.

This chain uses TRBV9 with TRBJ1-2, with 8 bases aligning to TRBD1. Germline lookup yields CDR1 SGDLS and CDR2 YYNGEE. This CDR3 contains 15 residues. The V and J ends lost 2 bases and 3 bases, in that order; junction bases with no gene match: 6. CDR3 amino acids: CASSVFAGGDYGYTF. The CDR3 DNA is TGTGCCAGCAGCGTGTTTGCAGGGGGCGACTATGGCTACACCTTC.

V and J are TRBV14 and TRBJ1-4; perhaps TRBD1 as D (5 bases). CDR3 length equals 15 residues. CDR1 and CDR2 from the germline V gene are SGHDN and FVKESK. Trimming cost V 4 bases and J 8 bases, with 17 bases left between them. CDR3: CASSPRGGVGEKLFF. The CDR3, as DNA: TGTGCCAGCAGCCCGCGTGGGGGAGTTGGCGAAAAACTGTTTTTT.

The chain couples TRBV28 to TRBJ2-4; 10 nucleotides match TRBD1. Germline V CDR1 and CDR2: MDHEN, SYDVKM. This CDR3 spans 16 amino acids. V dropped 5 bases and J dropped 7; count of bases not matched to a gene: 11. CDR3 residues: CASSLVGTGDRNIQYF. The CDR3 DNA is TGTGCCAGCAGTCTAGTCGGGACAGGGGATAGGAACATTCAGTACTTC.

The CDR3 spells CASSPSTAGGNTQYF. CDR3 sequence (DNA): TGTGCCAGCAGCCCCTCGACGGCGGGGGGGAATACGCAGTATTTT. V is TRBV7-6 and J is TRBJ2-3, with 9 positions matching TRBD2. The CDR3 loop spans 15 amino acids. Germline-derived CDR1 and CDR2 are SGHVS and FNYEAQ. V lost 5 bases and J lost 7; bases outside the gene matches: 10.

The V call is TRBV4-3, the J call TRBJ2-3; TRBD2 aligns across 8 bases. V gave up 6 bases and J gave up 5 bases; unmatched junction bases: 16. Germline V gene sequence: CDR1 LGHNA, CDR2 YSLEER. CDR3 size: 17 residues. For the CDR3, the DNA is TGCGCCAGCAGACGCAATGGAGCGGGAGTGCTTGGAGATACGCAGTATTTT. It specifies CASRRNGAGVLGDTQYF.

This rearrangement joins TRBV7-9 to TRBJ2-3; no clear D gene. V dropped 7 bases and J dropped 2 bases, with 16 bases sitting between them. The CDR3 is made up of 15 amino acids. Germline CDR1 and CDR2: SEHNR and FQNEAQ (reference sequence). The CDR3 DNA sequence: TGTGCCAGCATCCAAAGTCCCCCCTTCACAGATACGCAGTATTTT. Residues: CASIQSPPFTDTQYF.

This rearrangement joins TRBV19 to TRBJ1-5, with D unclear. CDR1 and CDR2 (germline): LNHDA, SQIVND (reference sequence). Trimming pared 5 bases from V and 2 bases from J, leaving 10 bases between. The CDR3 spans 14 residues. The CDR3 sequence: CASSRNWRNQPQHF. The CDR3 DNA follows: TGTGCCAGTAGTCGCAACTGGCGCAATCAGCCCCAGCATTTT.

This chain uses TRBV9 with TRBJ2-5; a weak D match, TRBD1 (5 bases). The CDR3 runs to 15 residues. Trimming cost V 0 bases and J 1 base, with 10 bases left between them. Germline V gene data show CDR1 as SGDLS and CDR2 as YYNGEE. The CDR3: CASSVEGRAQETQYF. The CDR3 coding sequence is TGTGCCAGCAGCGTAGAGGGCAGGGCCCAAGAGACCCAGTACTTC.

This chain connects TRBV29-1 to TRBJ2-7; possibly TRBD1 or TRBD2 for D (6 bases each). In germline, CDR1 is SQVTM, CDR2 ANQGSEA. V lost 7 bases, J lost 4 bases, and 11 bases lay in between. This CDR3 spans 11 amino acids. CDR3 loop: CSAGGLYEQYF. Here the CDR3 DNA reads TGCAGCGCCGGGGGCCTTTACGAGCAGTACTTC.

This chain links TRBV11-2 with TRBJ2-3, with TRBD2 as a possible D gene (7 bases). The CDR3 runs 16 residues. From germline, CDR1 is SGHAT and CDR2 FQNNGV. Trimming removed 2 bases from V and 2 bases from J, with 14 bases in between. CDR3 protein: CASSLIGGLNTDTQYF. CDR3 in DNA: TGTGCCAGCAGCTTAATCGGGGGGCTAAACACAGATACGCAGTATTTT.